The 32 T cell receptor beta chains below come from one sample, sequenced in a study of brain T cells in children with intractable seizures. Data came from immunoSEQ multiplex PCR; TCRdb stores just in-frame clones and leaves some out. Among tens of thousands of clones listed, 94% were seen once. Source: peripheral blood, taken at surgery. The receptors originated from a boy between 10 and 17 years old with focal cortical dysplasia and intractable seizures.

This clone occurred a few times. The chain uses TRBV6-4 and TRBJ2-2; D is uncertain. The CDR3 is 14 amino acids. Germline assignment: CDR1 MRHNA and CDR2 SNTAGT. V was shortened by 3 bases and J by 0 bases, with 5 bases between the two germline ends. CDR3 DNA sequence: TGTGCCAGCAGTGATGAGACGAACACCGGGGAGCTGTTTTTT. As protein: CASSDETNTGELFF.

The CDR3 bases are TGTGCCAGTAGTATTCTTGCTAGCTATGGCACCGGGGAGCTGTTTTTT. This encodes CASSILASYGTGELFF. This chain links TRBV19 with TRBJ2-2; a weak D match, TRBD2 (5 bases). Germline CDR1 reads LNHDA; CDR2 reads SQIVND (reference sequence). V lost 3 bases to trimming and J lost 4 bases, with 15 bases between them. The CDR3 runs to 16 residues.

The DNA for the CDR3 is TGTGCCAGCAGCTTAGGAAGATGGAGGAATGAGCAGTTCTTC. This translates into CASSLGRWRNEQFF. The J gene is TRBJ2-1, the V gene TRBV7-2; D perhaps matches TRBD2 (5 bases). Germline lookup yields CDR1 SGHTA and CDR2 FQGNSA. The V and J ends lost 1 base and 7 bases respectively, with 11 bases between them. The CDR3 runs to 14 residues.

The V and J genes are TRBV7-9 and TRBJ1-2; TRBD1 matches at 9 bases. Germline CDR1 is SEHNR and CDR2 is FQNEAQ (reference sequence). Trimming at V came to 7 bases and at J to 2 bases, leaving 8 bases not matched to a gene. This CDR3 spans 15 amino acids. CDR3 in amino acids: CASTPGQGGNYGYTF. Here the CDR3 DNA reads TGTGCCAGCACCCCGGGACAGGGAGGAAACTATGGCTACACCTTC.

This sequence joins TRBV6-2 or TRBV6-3 and TRBJ1-3; no clear D. V lost 7 bases, J lost 0 bases, and 10 bases lay in between. Germline-derived CDR1 and CDR2 are MNHEY and SVGEGT. The CDR3 extends over 14 amino acids. CDR3 sequence reads: CASNPRVSGNTIYF. The CDR3 DNA reads TGTGCCAGCAACCCCCGTGTCTCTGGAAACACCATATATTTT.

The genes are TRBV4-1 and TRBJ2-6; 10 nucleotides line up with TRBD2. Germline V gives CDR1 MGHRA, CDR2 YSYEKL. V lost 0 bases to trimming and J lost 4 bases; unmatched junction nucleotides: 3. The CDR3 totals 17 residues. The CDR3 sequence: CASSQEPSGSGANVLTF. The DNA for the CDR3 is TGCGCCAGCAGCCAAGAACCTAGCGGGAGCGGGGCCAACGTCCTGACTTTC.

The rearrangement links TRBV12-3 or TRBV12-4 to TRBJ2-7; 10 bases agree with TRBD1. This CDR3 is 13 amino acids long. V gave up 4 bases and J gave up 7 bases; unmatched junction bases: 4. Here the CDR3 reads CASSSGTGAEQYF. The CDR3 nucleotides read TGTGCCAGCAGTTCCGGGACAGGGGCTGAGCAGTACTTC.

The chain employs TRBV30 and TRBJ2-3, with a possible D match to TRBD2 (5 bases). Per the germline V gene, CDR1 is GTSNPN and CDR2 is SVGIG (reference sequence). Between the trimmed V and J ends, which lost 4 bases and 4 bases, there was a span of 18 bases. This CDR3 has 15 amino acids. The chain's CDR3 is CAWKAPRLRADTQYF. In DNA form, the CDR3 reads TGTGCCTGGAAGGCCCCCCGACTACGCGCAGATACGCAGTATTTT.

The V call is TRBV6-5, the J call TRBJ1-2; 12 nucleotides line up with TRBD1. The CDR3 has 15 residues. From germline, CDR1 is MNHEY and CDR2 SVGAGI. V shed 0 bases, J shed 7 bases, and the junction held 3 bases outside the gene matches. CDR3 sequence reads: CASSYSGQGARGYTF. The CDR3 DNA reads as TGTGCCAGCAGTTACTCGGGACAGGGGGCCCGTGGCTACACCTTC.

This chain joins TRBV29-1 and TRBJ2-3, with 8 nucleotides matching TRBD2. Losses at the gene ends were 1 base for V and 3 bases for J; bases not matched to a gene: 9. This CDR3 is 16 amino acids long. Looked up from germline, CDR1 is SQVTM and CDR2 is ANQGSEA. CDR3 amino acids: CSVEGPGVAGTDTQYF. In DNA form, the CDR3 reads TGCAGCGTTGAAGGGCCGGGAGTAGCGGGGACAGATACGCAGTATTTT.

The gene calls are TRBV7-3 and TRBJ2-3, with 11 bases fitting TRBD2. V dropped 5 bases and J dropped 3; count of bases not matched to a gene: 4. Germline V CDR1 and CDR2: SGHTA, FQGTGA. The CDR3 is 15 amino acids. Here the CDR3 DNA reads TGTGCCAGCAGCCCGGGGACTAGCGGAACAGATACGCAGTATTTT. Translating gives CASSPGTSGTDTQYF.

V gene TRBV9 combines with J gene TRBJ2-1, with 8 bases matching TRBD2. Unmatched junction bases numbered 12, after V lost 4 bases and J lost 0 bases. The CDR3 runs 18 residues. Germline loops: CDR1 SGDLS, CDR2 YYNGEE. Here the CDR3 reads CASSYTRAAGGSYNEQFF. CDR3 nucleotides: TGTGCCAGCAGCTACACCAGGGCCGCGGGGGGCTCCTACAATGAGCAGTTCTTC.

The rearrangement joins TRBV28 to TRBJ2-7, with 10 bases fitting TRBD1. The CDR3 extends over 14 amino acids. Losses at the gene ends were 3 bases for V and 3 bases for J; bases not matched to a gene: 2. Germline V gene sequence: CDR1 MDHEN, CDR2 SYDVKM. CDR3 sequence reads: CASSLGQGYYEQYF. CDR3 nucleotides: TGTGCCAGCAGTTTGGGACAGGGGTACTACGAGCAGTACTTC.

The chain has TRBV21-1 and TRBJ1-2; the table gives TRBD1 as D, unverified against the DNA. TRBV21-1 counts as a pseudogene. The CDR3 is 15 amino acids. This CDR3 is CASSFNSGHLYGYTF. CDR3 coding DNA: TGTGCCAGCAGCTTCAATTCGGGACACCTCTATGGCTACACCTTC.

Details on this clone: One end of the junction varies from germline; a read error may be responsible. This rearrangement joins TRBV11-2 to TRBJ1-1, with D unclear. Germline V CDR1 and CDR2: SGHAT, FQNNGV. This CDR3 contains 12 residues. The DNA of the CDR3 is TGTGCCAGCAGCTTAGATCGTGTTGGCCTTTCCTTT. As protein: CASSLDRVGLSF.

The V and J genes are TRBV19 and TRBJ1-2, with a possible D match to TRBD1 (6 bases). The CDR3 is 16 residues long. V was pared by 1 base and J by 6 bases, with 18 bases between. Germline CDR1 and CDR2: LNHDA and SQIVND (reference sequence). CDR3 protein: CASSIADLGHRNGYTF. For the CDR3, the DNA is TGTGCCAGTAGTATAGCGGATCTGGGACACAGGAATGGCTACACCTTC.

This sequence joins TRBV13 and TRBJ2-1; D ambiguous. Deletions cut 5 bases from V and 0 bases from J, with 11 bases between. The CDR3 length is 15 residues. Germline V gene lookup returns CDR1 PRHDT and CDR2 FYEKMQ (reference sequence). The CDR3 here is CASSPRARSYNEQFF. In nucleotides, the CDR3 is TGTGCCAGCAGCCCTCGGGCCCGCTCCTACAATGAGCAGTTCTTC.

The chain joins TRBV2 to TRBJ2-1; TRBD2 matches 9 bases. This CDR3 region has 18 residues. The V gene end was trimmed by 3 bases and the J gene end by 7 bases; junction bases not matched to a gene: 16. Germline V lookup: CDR1 SNHLY, CDR2 FYNNEI. CDR3 sequence (DNA): TGTGCCAGCAGTGACCAGCGGGGGGCAGCCCCGGGTAGTAATGAGCAGTTCTTC. Translated: CASSDQRGAAPGSNEQFF.

The V and J genes are TRBV3-1 (or the pseudogene TRBV3-2) and TRBJ2-5, with TRBD2 identical over 10 bases. In germline, CDR1 is LGHDT, CDR2 YNNKEL (reference sequence). The length of the CDR3 is 14 residues. J lost 5 bases, V lost 3 bases, and 3 bases had no gene match. The CDR3 reads CASSQVTSGETQYF. CDR3 DNA sequence: TGTGCCAGCAGCCAGGTGACTAGCGGGGAGACCCAGTACTTC.

J is TRBJ2-2 and V is TRBV7-8; a weak D match, TRBD2 (6 bases). Trimming removed 2 bases at V and 3 bases at J, with 10 bases between. The CDR3 has 15 amino acids. CDR1 and CDR2 from the germline V gene are SGHVS and FQNEAQ. The CDR3 DNA reads as TGTGCCAGCAGCTTACGGAGGGTAGACACCGGGGAGCTGTTTTTT. It encodes CASSLRRVDTGELFF.

The genes are TRBV10-1 and TRBJ2-3; D gene uncertain. V shed 4 bases and J shed 3 bases, with 11 bases lying between them. CDR3 size: 14 residues. Per germline, CDR1 WNHNN and CDR2 SYGVQD (reference sequence). CDR3 coding DNA: TGCGCCAGCAGTGGGCCGCAGGTGACAGATACGCAGTATTTT. It encodes CASSGPQVTDTQYF.

The table lists this clone with a count of one. The V gene is TRBV6-5, the J gene TRBJ2-7, with TRBD2 matching 7 bases. The ends lost 5 bases at V and 6 bases at J; junction bases unmatched: 7. The CDR3 extends over 13 amino acids. Germline CDR1 reads MNHEY; CDR2 reads SVGAGI. The CDR3 DNA sequence: TGTGCCAGCAGTCAAAGCGAGCGGGGCGAGCAGTACTTC. Amino acid sequence: CASSQSERGEQYF.

V usage is TRBV13 and J usage is TRBJ2-7; no firm D call. V lost 4 bases to trimming and J lost 0 bases, with 10 bases between them. Germline-derived CDR1 and CDR2 are PRHDT and FYEKMQ (reference sequence). CDR3 size: 14 residues. CDR3 bases: TGTGCCAGCAGCTACAGCGCCAGCTCCTACGAGCAGTACTTC. Translated: CASSYSASSYEQYF.

J is TRBJ1-5 and V is TRBV4-1; a possible D gene is TRBD1 (6 bases). This CDR3 comprises 16 residues. Trimming stripped 3 bases from V and 5 bases from J, with 17 bases between. CDR1 is MGHRA, CDR2 YSYEKL, per germline. CDR3 loop: CASSHPEGGEDQPQHF. The CDR3 DNA reads as TGCGCCAGCAGCCACCCTGAGGGGGGCGAGGATCAGCCCCAGCATTTT.

The chain couples TRBV6-1 to TRBJ1-2; 8 bases agree with TRBD1. Trimming took 3 bases from V and 4 from J; bases not matched to a gene: 10. The germline V gene has CDR1 MNHNS and CDR2 SASEGT. The CDR3 runs 16 residues. DNA for the CDR3: TGTGCCAGCAGTGAGGTCTTGGACAGGGTAACCTATGGCTACACCTTC. Its translation is CASSEVLDRVTYGYTF.

V gene TRBV6-5 combines with J gene TRBJ2-3; 13 bases fit TRBD2. This CDR3 comprises 15 residues. In germline, CDR1 is MNHEY, CDR2 SVGAGI. V lost 5 bases to trimming and J lost 6 bases; unmatched junction nucleotides: 5. This chain's CDR3 is CASSMGLAGRDTQYF. The CDR3 DNA reads TGTGCCAGCAGTATGGGACTAGCGGGGAGGGATACGCAGTATTTT.

The rearrangement uses TRBV11-2 and TRBJ1-6; TRBD1 matches 11 bases. Germline CDR1 is SGHAT and CDR2 is FQNNGV. J gave up 6 bases and V 5 bases, and 6 bases lay outside the gene matches. CDR3 length: 16 residues. The CDR3 spells CASSLGQGAPNSPLHF. The DNA of the CDR3 is TGTGCCAGCAGCCTCGGACAGGGGGCGCCTAATTCACCCCTCCACTTT.

The J gene is TRBJ2-5, the V gene TRBV5-6, with TRBD1 matching over 7 bases. The length of the CDR3 is 13 residues. V trimming: 3 bases; J trimming: 2 bases; junction bases outside the gene matches: 1. Germline V gene sequence: CDR1 SGHDT, CDR2 YYEEEE. In DNA, the CDR3 is TGTGCCAGCAGCTCGACAGGGCAAGAGACCCAGTACTTC. Its protein product is CASSSTGQETQYF.

The chain has TRBV5-5 and TRBJ1-2; the match to TRBD1 covers 9 bases. V lost 4 bases and J lost 4; bases outside the gene matches: 17. CDR1 and CDR2 (germline): SGHKS, YYEKEE (reference sequence). CDR3 size: 18 residues. DNA for the CDR3: TGTGCCAGCAGCAGTCCCGGGACAGGGCGAGCGGCGACCTATGGCTACACCTTC. It specifies CASSSPGTGRAATYGYTF.

This clone was counted a few times. The rearrangement joins TRBV5-4 to TRBJ1-3; 8 bases agree with TRBD1. Per the germline V gene, CDR1 is SGHNT and CDR2 is YYREEE (reference sequence). The V segment lost 4 bases and the J segment 5 bases; nucleotides outside the gene matches: 8. This CDR3 is built from 15 residues. This chain's CDR3 is CASSTATGDRNTIYF. CDR3 in DNA: TGTGCCAGCAGCACAGCGACAGGGGATAGAAACACCATATATTTT.

This chain joins TRBV5-1 and TRBJ2-6, with unresolved D. Germline V gives CDR1 SGHRS, CDR2 YFSETQ. V lost 6 bases, J lost 1 base, and 14 bases lay in between. The CDR3 loop spans 16 amino acids. CDR3 sequence: CASNRNRASGANVLTF. In nucleotides, the CDR3 is TGCGCCAGCAATCGGAACCGGGCTTCTGGGGCCAACGTCCTGACTTTC.

The chain joins TRBV25-1 to TRBJ2-3; no clear D gene. V was cut by 8 bases and J by 8 bases, with 20 bases left in between. The CDR3 totals 14 residues. Germline lookup yields CDR1 MGHDK and CDR2 SYGVNS. CDR3 in amino acids: CASSPESSWVTQYF. The CDR3 DNA reads as TGTGCCAGCTCCCCGGAGAGCAGTTGGGTTACGCAGTATTTT.